A selection of T cell receptor beta chains follows, all from one sample in a study of blood T cell repertoires in COVID-19. Produced via immunoSEQ multiplex PCR; TCRdb's table is partial and in-frame only. The table shows over 100,000 clones, with about 87% occurring only once. Sequenced: peripheral blood. The source of these receptors is a woman aged 45 to 65 with acute or convalescent COVID-19. The CDR3 runs from the conserved cysteine through the conserved F or W. The D gene is left open where the match is weak. Clone size is given for some rows only: seen once, a few or many times, or a class if the clone is expanded.

D gene	J gene	clone size	V gene	CDR3 protein	CDR3 DNA
TRBD1	TRBJ1-2	.	TRBV28	CASSSYRGSLYGYTF	TGTGCCAGCAGTTCATACAGGGGAAGTCTCTATGGCTACACCTTC
.	TRBJ2-5	.	TRBV20-1	CSAEPGETQYF	TGCAGTGCAGAACCCGGGGAGACCCAGTACTTC
.	TRBJ1-4	.	TRBV19	CASTPGRKYEKLFF	TGTGCCAGTACCCCAGGGAGGAAGTATGAAAAACTGTTTTTT
.	TRBJ2-1	.	TRBV3-1/TRBV3-2	CASSQDAAGSNEQFF	TGTGCCAGCAGCCAAGATGCGGCGGGGTCGAATGAGCAGTTCTTC
.	TRBJ2-1	.	TRBV5-1	CASSPGGISYNEQFF	TGCGCCAGCAGCCCAGGGGGGATTTCCTACAATGAGCAGTTCTTC
TRBD1	TRBJ1-4	.	TRBV6-2/TRBV6-3	CASSYRLYGTGDEKLFF	TGTGCCAGCAGTTACCGTCTATATGGTACAGGGGATGAAAAACTGTTTTTT
TRBD1	TRBJ2-5	.	TRBV5-4	CASSLGQGEVKTQYF	TGTGCCAGCAGCTTGGGACAGGGGGAGGTGAAGACCCAGTACTTC
.	TRBJ2-3	.	TRBV11-1	CASSLGVGTDTQYF	TGTGCCAGCAGCTTAGGAGTTGGCACAGATACGCAGTATTTT
TRBD2	TRBJ2-1	.	TRBV29-1	CSVEVPERGGWDEQFF	TGCAGCGTTGAAGTGCCAGAGCGGGGGGGCTGGGATGAGCAGTTCTTC
TRBD2	TRBJ2-1	.	TRBV10-2	CASSEYGGSSYNEQFF	TGCGCCAGCAGTGAGTACGGGGGGAGCTCCTACAATGAGCAGTTCTTC
TRBD1	TRBJ2-1	.	TRBV7-3	CASSTDRGNEQFF	TGTGCCAGCAGCACGGACAGGGGGAATGAGCAGTTCTTC
TRBD1	TRBJ1-5	.	TRBV6-5	CASRTGVGNQPQHF	TGTGCCAGCAGAACAGGGGTTGGCAATCAGCCCCAGCATTTT
.	TRBJ1-2	.	TRBV18	CASSPISLNYGYTF	TGTGCCAGCTCACCAATCTCCCTCAACTATGGCTACACCTTC
TRBD1	TRBJ1-1	.	TRBV19	CASSHRSGTGVTEAFF	TGTGCCAGTAGTCACCGTTCCGGGACAGGGGTCACTGAAGCTTTCTTT
TRBD2	TRBJ2-5	.	TRBV5-4	CASSRASGGAWETQYF	TGTGCCAGCAGCCGAGCTAGCGGGGGGGCTTGGGAGACCCAGTACTTC
TRBD1	TRBJ2-6	.	TRBV27	CASSAPGQGYSGANVLTF	TGTGCCAGCAGTGCTCCGGGACAGGGTTACTCTGGGGCCAACGTCCTGACTTTC
.	TRBJ1-5	.	TRBV28	CASTLQGNQPQHF	TGTGCCAGCACCCTACAGGGTAATCAGCCCCAGCATTTT
TRBD1	TRBJ1-1	.	TRBV10-3	CALPGQTNTEAFF	TGTGCCTTACCGGGACAGACAAACACTGAAGCTTTCTTT
.	TRBJ1-6	.	TRBV19	CASSFPDGSSYNSPLHF	TGTGCCAGTAGTTTCCCGGACGGGAGCTCCTATAATTCACCCCTCCACTTT
.	TRBJ1-1	.	TRBV18	CASSPLDMGLNTEAFF	TGTGCCAGCTCACCCCTGGACATGGGTCTGAACACTGAAGCTTTCTTT
TRBD2	TRBJ2-1	.	TRBV4-2	CASSQVGLATFTEKSSYNEQFF	TGTGCCAGCAGCCAAGTGGGACTAGCTACCTTTACCGAAAAGAGCTCCTACAATGAGCAGTTCTTC
.	TRBJ1-5	.	TRBV3-1/TRBV3-2	CASSQDGGGRPQHF	TGTGCCAGCAGCCAAGATGGTGGAGGGAGGCCCCAGCATTTT
.	TRBJ2-2	.	TRBV7-6	CASSQRGRGRNTGELFF	TGTGCCAGCAGCCAGAGGGGGAGGGGAAGGAACACCGGGGAGCTGTTTTTT
.	TRBJ1-1	few	TRBV12-5	CARYPATDYHRAFF	TGTGCTAGATACCCCGCGACGGACTACCACAGAGCTTTCTTT
.	TRBJ1-1	few	TRBV4-1	CASSQYDLGANTEAFF	TGCGCCAGCAGCCAATATGACCTGGGGGCCAACACTGAAGCTTTCTTT
TRBD1	TRBJ1-2	.	TRBV12-3/TRBV12-4	CASRIGQGDGYTF	TGTGCCAGCAGGATCGGACAGGGGGATGGCTACACCTTC
TRBD1	TRBJ1-3	.	TRBV28	CASSSGTGAGNTIYF	TGTGCCAGCAGCTCAGGGACAGGTGCTGGGAACACCATATATTTT
TRBD1	TRBJ1-2	.	TRBV10-3	CAISGVSSQGIDTDYGYTF	TGTGCCATCAGTGGAGTCAGTTCACAGGGGATTGATACTGACTATGGCTACACCTTC
TRBD1	TRBJ1-1	.	TRBV6-1	CASSDRTGAAPRTEAFF	TGTGCCAGCAGTGATAGGACAGGGGCTGCCCCAAGGACTGAAGCTTTCTTT
TRBD1	TRBJ1-2	.	TRBV18	CASSRGQDYGYTF	TGTGCCAGCTCACGCGGACAGGACTATGGCTACACCTTC
TRBD1	TRBJ1-1	.	TRBV5-1	CASSLIGGGEAFF	TGCGCCAGCAGCTTGATAGGGGGCGGTGAAGCTTTCTTT